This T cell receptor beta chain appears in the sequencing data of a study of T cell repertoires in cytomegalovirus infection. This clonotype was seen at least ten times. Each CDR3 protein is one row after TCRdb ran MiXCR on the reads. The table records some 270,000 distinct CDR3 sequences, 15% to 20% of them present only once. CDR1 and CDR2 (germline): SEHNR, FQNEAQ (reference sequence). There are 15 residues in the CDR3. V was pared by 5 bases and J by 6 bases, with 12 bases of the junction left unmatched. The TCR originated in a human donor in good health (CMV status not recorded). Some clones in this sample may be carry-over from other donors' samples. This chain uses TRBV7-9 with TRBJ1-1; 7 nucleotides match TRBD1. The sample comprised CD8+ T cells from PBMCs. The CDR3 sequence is CASSGGDRLIAEAFF. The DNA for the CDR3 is TGTGCCAGCAGCGGGGGGGACAGATTAATTGCTGAAGCTTTCTTT.